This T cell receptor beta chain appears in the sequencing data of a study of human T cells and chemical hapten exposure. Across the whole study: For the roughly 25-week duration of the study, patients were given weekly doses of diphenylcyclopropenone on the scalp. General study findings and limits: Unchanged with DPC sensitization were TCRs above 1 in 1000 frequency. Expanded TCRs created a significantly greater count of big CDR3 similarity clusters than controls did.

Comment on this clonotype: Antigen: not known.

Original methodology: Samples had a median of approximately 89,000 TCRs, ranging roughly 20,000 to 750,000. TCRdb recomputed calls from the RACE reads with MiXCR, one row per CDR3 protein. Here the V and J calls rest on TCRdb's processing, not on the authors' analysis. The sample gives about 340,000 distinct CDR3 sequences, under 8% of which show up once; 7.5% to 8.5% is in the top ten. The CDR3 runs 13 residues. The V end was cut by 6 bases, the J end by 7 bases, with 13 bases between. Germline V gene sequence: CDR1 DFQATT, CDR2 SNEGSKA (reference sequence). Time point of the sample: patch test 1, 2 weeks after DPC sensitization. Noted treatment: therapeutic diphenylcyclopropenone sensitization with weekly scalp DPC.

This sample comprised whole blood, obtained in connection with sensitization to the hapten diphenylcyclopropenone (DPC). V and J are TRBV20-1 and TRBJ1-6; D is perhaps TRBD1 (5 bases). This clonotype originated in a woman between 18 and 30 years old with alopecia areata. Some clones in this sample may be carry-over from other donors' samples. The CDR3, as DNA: TGCAGTGCAAAGGGACCGTTAAATTCACCCCTCCACTTT. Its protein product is CSAKGPLNSPLHF.